Following are 27 T cell receptor beta chains from one sample sequenced in a study of control samples from healthy donors and cancer patients. The protocol was immunoSEQ multiplex PCR, while the TCRdb copy is restricted to in-frame clones and leaves out a portion. The table shows 100,000 to 150,000 clones, with roughly nine tenths occurring only once. Specimen: blood. These receptors originate from a young man in good health.

The chain employs TRBV10-2 and TRBJ2-2; 11 bases map to TRBD2. J lost 5 bases, V lost 3 bases, and 8 bases had no gene match. This CDR3 region has 17 residues. The germline gives CDR1 WSHSY, CDR2 SAAADI. CDR3 bases: TGCGCCAGCAGTGATGGACTAGCGGGTGGGGAGACCGGGGAGCTGTTTTTT. Translation gives CASSDGLAGGETGELFF.

This clone was observed a handful of times. The chain carries TRBV6-6 and TRBJ2-5, with D possibly matching TRBD2 (6 bases). Germline V gene lookup returns CDR1 MNHNY and CDR2 SVGAGI (reference sequence). Deletions cut 7 bases from V and 4 bases from J, with 10 bases between. The CDR3 sequence is 12 residues long. CDR3 nucleotides: TGTGCCAGCACCCAGGGAGGAGAGACCCAGTACTTC. It codes for CASTQGGETQYF.

The rearrangement uses TRBV6-5 and TRBJ2-7; the D gene could be TRBD1 or TRBD2 (6 bases each). This CDR3 comprises 15 residues. V was shortened by 6 bases and J by 6 bases, with 21 bases between the two germline ends. CDR1 and CDR2 from the germline V gene are MNHEY and SVGAGI. CDR3 nucleotide sequence: TGTGCCAGCAGCCCCGCTGGAGAGGGGGGAGGCGAGCAGTACTTC. This sequence encodes CASSPAGEGGGEQYF.

V gene TRBV28 combines with J gene TRBJ2-1; a weak D match, TRBD2 (6 bases). V was clipped by 2 bases and J by 9 bases, with 8 bases between them. The CDR3 has 12 amino acids. The germline gives CDR1 MDHEN, CDR2 SYDVKM. CDR3 nucleotides: TGTGCCAGCAGTTTACTCGGGGGTGAGCAGTTCTTC. Translated, it gives CASSLLGGEQFF.

The rearrangement joins TRBV24-1 to TRBJ2-3, with 9 bases lining up with TRBD1. J gave up 4 bases and V 4 bases, and 8 bases lay outside the gene matches. Germline lookup yields CDR1 KGHDR and CDR2 SFDVKD. This CDR3 is built from 16 residues. CDR3 sequence: CATSDPGQGNADTQYF. The CDR3 DNA sequence: TGTGCCACCAGTGACCCCGGACAGGGGAATGCAGATACGCAGTATTTT.

The CDR3, as DNA: TGTGCCATCAGTGAGCAGAAGGGACAGGGGACCATGAACACTGAAGCTTTCTTT. It yields the protein CAISEQKGQGTMNTEAFF. The V and J genes are TRBV10-3 and TRBJ1-1; 10 bases fit TRBD1. V lost 2 bases, J lost 0 bases, and 9 bases stayed unmatched. This CDR3 region has 18 residues. The germline V gene encodes CDR1 ENHRY and CDR2 SYGVKD.

The CDR3 DNA reads TGTGCCAGCAGTGAGAGGGGGCCCTCCTACAATGAGCAGTTCTTC. This codes for CASSERGPSYNEQFF. The gene calls are TRBV2 and TRBJ2-1, with TRBD1 identical over 7 bases. This CDR3 comprises 15 residues. J gave up 0 bases and V 3 bases, and 2 bases lay outside the gene matches. CDR1 and CDR2 (germline): SNHLY, FYNNEI.

This chain links TRBV27 with TRBJ2-3; D tentatively fits TRBD1 or TRBD2 (5 bases each). V lost 5 bases and J 6 bases, leaving 18 bases between the germline ends. CDR1 and CDR2 from the germline V gene are MNHEY and SMNVEV (reference sequence). The CDR3 is made up of 15 amino acids. As DNA, the CDR3 is TGTGCCAGCAGTCCCCGGGACCGACCCGGTGATACGCAGTATTTT. Residues: CASSPRDRPGDTQYF.

The chain links TRBV20-1 to TRBJ1-1; tentatively, D is TRBD1 (6 bases). The germline V and J ends were trimmed by 6 bases and 10 bases, with 15 bases remaining between them. CDR3 length: 11 amino acids. Germline CDR1 and CDR2: DFQATT and SNEGSKA (reference sequence). CDR3 DNA sequence: TGCAGTGCAGAAACAGGGCTCGCAGCTTTCTTT. Its protein is CSAETGLAAFF.

Note on this clone: Sequence at one end of the junction differs from germline and may be a read error. V is TRBV18 and J is TRBJ1-3; 8 bases agree with TRBD1. CDR1 and CDR2 (germline): KGHSH, LQKENI. The CDR3 loop spans 16 amino acids. The CDR3 spells CASSPTLQGAGDTIYF. The CDR3 coding sequence is TGTGCCAGCTCACCAACCTTGCAGGGGGCTGGAGACACCATATATTTT.

This sequence joins TRBV2 and TRBJ1-1, with a weak D call TRBD1 (6 bases). Trimming cost V 4 bases and J 0 bases, with 9 bases left between them. The CDR3 runs to 14 residues. Germline V gene lookup returns CDR1 SNHLY and CDR2 FYNNEI. DNA of the CDR3: TGTGCCAGCAGTGGGGGGGCGTTGAACACTGAAGCTTTCTTT. Translation: CASSGGALNTEAFF. Together with reference TRBV2 and TRBJ1-1, the CDR3 gives the full variable domain: EPEVTQTPSHQVTQMGQEVILRCVPISNHLYFYWYRQILGQKVEFLVSFYNNEISEKSEIFDDQFSVERPDGSNFTLKIRSTKLEDSAMYFCASSGGALNTEAFFGQGTRLTVV.

The chain couples TRBV10-3 to TRBJ1-4; the D is unclear. V shed 6 bases and J shed 5 bases, with 7 bases lying between them. There are 12 residues in the CDR3. CDR1 is ENHRY, CDR2 SYGVKD, per germline. DNA of the CDR3: TGTGCCATCAGGACGGAGAATGAAAAACTGTTTTTT. Translating gives CAIRTENEKLFF.

This chain links TRBV27 with TRBJ1-2; a weak D match, TRBD1 (5 bases). CDR1 MNHEY and CDR2 SMNVEV come from the germline V gene (reference sequence). The germline V and J ends were trimmed by 7 bases and 6 bases, with 15 bases remaining between them. The CDR3 covers 13 residues. The CDR3 DNA sequence: TGTGCCAGCACCCGTTCAGTGGGGGATGGCTACACCTTC. It translates to CASTRSVGDGYTF.

The chain has TRBV6-5 and TRBJ2-7; D not certain. The CDR3 totals 12 residues. From germline, CDR1 is MNHEY and CDR2 SVGAGI. With 7 bases removed from V and 5 bases from J, the gap between germline ends came to 12 bases. The CDR3 is CASKASQNEQYF. The CDR3 DNA follows: TGTGCCAGCAAGGCCAGTCAAAACGAGCAGTACTTC.

This clone has just one count. The chain carries TRBV18 and TRBJ1-3, with 8 bases that match TRBD1. The germline CDR1 and CDR2 sequences are KGHSH and LQKENI. The CDR3 runs 20 residues. V shed 2 bases and J 0 bases; nucleotides not matched to a gene: 15. The CDR3 loop reads CASSPRLRTGLAHSGNTIYF. The CDR3, as DNA: TGTGCCAGCTCACCAAGACTGCGGACAGGGCTGGCCCACTCTGGAAACACCATATATTTT.

The table lists this clone with a count of one. The chain has TRBV5-1 and TRBJ2-2; D ambiguous. Trimming removed 3 bases at V and 5 bases at J, with 8 bases between. This CDR3 has 13 amino acids. Germline assignment: CDR1 SGHRS and CDR2 YFSETQ. The CDR3: CASSSSFTGELFF. In nucleotides, the CDR3 is TGCGCCAGCAGCTCTTCTTTTACCGGGGAGCTGTTTTTT.

CDR3 region: CASSLRFGAGKQPQHF. In DNA, the CDR3 is TGTGCCAGCAGTTTAAGGTTTGGTGCAGGGAAGCAGCCCCAGCATTTT. This rearrangement joins TRBV28 to TRBJ1-5; D perhaps matches TRBD1 (5 bases). CDR3 size: 16 residues. V gave up 2 bases and J gave up 7 bases, with 18 bases separating them. CDR1 and CDR2 (germline): MDHEN, SYDVKM.

The chain has TRBV4-2 and TRBJ2-3; 7 nucleotides line up with TRBD2. J lost 5 bases, V lost 0 bases, and 17 bases had no gene match. Germline V gene sequence: CDR1 LGHNA, CDR2 YNFKEQ. This CDR3 spans 19 amino acids. CDR3 in amino acids: CASSQDGLRWAGAGDTQYF. Written as DNA, the CDR3 is TGTGCCAGCAGCCAAGACGGACTCCGATGGGCGGGAGCGGGAGATACGCAGTATTTT.

The rearrangement uses TRBV27 and TRBJ2-1, with TRBD2 matching 12 bases. CDR3 length: 17 residues. Germline CDR1 reads MNHEY; CDR2 reads SMNVEV (reference sequence). V shed 2 bases and J 7 bases; nucleotides not matched to a gene: 9. The CDR3 reads CASSLPSGRGGGNEQFF. CDR3 DNA sequence: TGTGCCAGCAGTTTACCTAGCGGGAGGGGTGGGGGTAATGAGCAGTTCTTC.

This clone was seen a few times. This chain connects TRBV6-4 to TRBJ2-2, with 10 bases lining up with TRBD2. Germline trimming cut 8 bases from V and 3 bases from J; bases unmatched to any gene: 0. Germline values: CDR1 MRHNA, CDR2 SNTAGT. This CDR3 region has 13 residues. CDR3 nucleotides: TGTGCCAGCGGGACTAGCGACACCGGGGAGCTGTTTTTT. Translated: CASGTSDTGELFF.

This clone was counted only a few times. V and J are TRBV11-3 and TRBJ2-2; unclear D gene. Per the germline V gene, CDR1 is SGHNT and CDR2 is YENEEA. The CDR3 length is 16 residues. Trimming took off 4 bases at V and 0 bases at J, with 12 bases between the two ends. Here the CDR3 DNA reads TGTGCCAGCAGCTCTATCTCGTCTACGAACACCGGGGAGCTGTTTTTT. Its translation is CASSSISSTNTGELFF.

This chain links TRBV19 with TRBJ2-1; D might be TRBD1 or TRBD2, each matching 5 bases. V gave up 5 bases and J gave up 7 bases, with 15 bases separating them. This CDR3 is built from 14 residues. Germline CDR1 LNHDA, CDR2 SQIVND (reference sequence). The CDR3 protein is CASSSEGSWNEQFF. CDR3 DNA: TGTGCCAGTAGTTCCGAGGGGAGTTGGAATGAGCAGTTCTTC.

The rearrangement joins TRBV14 to TRBJ2-1, with 7 positions matching TRBD2. V dropped 4 bases and J dropped 7; count of bases not matched to a gene: 10. Germline CDR1 is SGHDN and CDR2 is FVKESK. The CDR3 has 15 residues. The CDR3 nucleotides are TGTGCCAGCAGCCCCTCGGGCGGGAGCACGAATGAGCAGTTCTTC. Protein: CASSPSGGSTNEQFF. The full variable domain, its missing parts supplied by reference TRBV14 and TRBJ2-1, is EAGVTQFPSHSVIEKGQTVTLRCDPISGHDNLYWYRRVMGKEIKFLLHFVKESKQDESGMPNNRFLAERTGGTYSTLKVQPAELEDSGVYFCASSPSGGSTNEQFFGPGTRLTVL.

In this sample, this clone turned up a few times. At the DNA level, this CDR3 is encoded by other sequences in the same sample as well. The genes are TRBV24-1 and TRBJ2-4, with unresolved D. Germline values: CDR1 KGHDR, CDR2 SFDVKD. CDR3 length equals 13 residues. Trimming stripped 6 bases from V and 5 bases from J, with 10 bases between. The CDR3 is CATSKWTENIQYF. CDR3 coding DNA: TGTGCCACCAGTAAATGGACGGAAAACATTCAGTACTTC.

The chain recombines TRBV6-5 with TRBJ1-5, with no clear D. Looked up from germline, CDR1 is MNHEY and CDR2 is SVGAGI. This CDR3 has 15 residues. With 5 bases removed from V and 0 bases from J, the gap between germline ends came to 11 bases. CDR3 sequence (DNA): TGTGCCAGCAGTCGAGAACAAACTAGCAATCAGCCCCAGCATTTT. Translation: CASSREQTSNQPQHF.

The chain carries TRBV5-8 and TRBJ1-5; D unclear. CDR1 and CDR2 (germline): SGHTS, YDEGEE. V shed 2 bases and J shed 1 base, with 10 bases lying between them. This CDR3 is 15 amino acids long. The CDR3, as DNA: TGTGCCAGCAGCTTCGGCCAGTCAAGCAATCAGCCCCAGCATTTT. Translating gives CASSFGQSSNQPQHF.

The CDR3 here is CASSLSGELFF. The DNA of the CDR3 is TGTGCCAGCAGCTTATCCGGGGAGCTGTTTTTT. The V gene is TRBV7-9, the J gene TRBJ2-2; D gene uncertain. The germline V and J ends were trimmed by 2 bases and 6 bases, with 1 base remaining between them. Germline lookup yields CDR1 SEHNR and CDR2 FQNEAQ (reference sequence). The CDR3 contains 11 residues.